The entry below describes one T cell receptor beta chain. The antigen this receptor binds is unknown. Base qualities are not recorded, but no much larger clone differs from it by a single base. Library generation was performed with the immunoSEQ multiplex PCR assay. Following the manufacturer's protocol, the hsTCRB Kit was used to amplify rearranged TCR beta chain sequences. Sequencing of TCRB libraries was carried out on an Illumina MiSeq. On the authors' methods: The proprietary platform of the kit vendor was used for demultiplexing, trimming and gene mapping. What TCRdb holds here is the immuneACCESS table cut down to in-frame rearrangements. Part of the clones is not present; checked against another copy, under half of the missing clones reflect an unresolved V gene, and the others are unexplained. V and J calls plus clone size are reproduced from that table; the DNA served to infer D and trimming. Present in this sample are over 55,000 clones, approximately 80% of which were seen just once. The ten biggest clones cover under 7% of the sample.

The sample comes from a study of a mutant IDH1 vaccine in newly diagnosed glioma (dated by TCRdb to the early 2020s). About the study as a whole: Vaccination was initiated 4-6 weeks after radiotherapy alone, or concurrently with temozolomide cycles in the chemotherapy-containing groups. Of the roughly 30 treated patients, roughly 62% were male and approximately 38% were female, and the mean age was roughly 40 years. Before enrollment, most patients had been given radiochemotherapy with temozolomide as standard therapy, while the rest had received either radiotherapy alone or temozolomide alone. The week-35 safety follow-up took place at visit V12, and the week-47 end of study took place at visit V13. Six visits were used for peripheral blood collection: V03 (baseline), V05, V07, V10, V12 and V13. For exploratory analyses, approximately 23 treated patients had longitudinal TCRB deep sequencing done wherever samples were available.

Interpreted using the paper, the time point label stands for: week 35, safety follow-up. A 20-mer mutant IDH1 peptide at 300 micrograms in Montanide made up each vaccine dose, which was injected subcutaneously together with topical imiquimod. Patients received eight vaccinations in weeks 1, 3, 5, 7, 11, 15, 19 and 23, corresponding to visits V03 through V10. All donors had newly diagnosed IDH1-mutant astrocytomas of WHO grade 3 or 4 that showed loss of nuclear ATRX. The samples were drawn from NOA16, a multicentre, single-arm, open-label phase I trial in Germany that tested a mutant IDH1 peptide vaccine in humans for the first time. Genomic DNA for TCRB sequencing was extracted from EDTA blood using the DNeasy Blood and Tissue Kit. General study outcomes and caveats: PBMC samples for TCRB deep sequencing were selected based on availability. According to the authors, sample limitations meant that analyses of patient blood samples could not be reproduced. Pseudoprogression seemed to be unrelated to changes in the top peripheral T cell clonotypes found by TCRB sequencing. Immune responses induced by the vaccine were seen in 90% to 95% of patients across multiple MHC alleles.

The TCR originated in a man aged 35 to 55 with glioma. This sample comprised PBMCs, obtained from a glioma patient whose treatment included an IDH1 peptide vaccine.

This receptor has the CDR3 CASSRGAGDQPQHF. The nucleotide sequence is TGTGCCAGCAGCCGCGGGGCAGGGGATCAGCCCCAGCATTTT. The sequence joins TRBV7-9 to TRBJ1-5, with TRBD1 as a weak D call on 6 bases. The CDR1 and CDR2 encoded by the germline V gene (reference sequence) are SEHNR and FQNEAQ. V was cut back by 5 bases and J by 5 bases, leaving a gap of 13 bases between them. Including cysteine and phenylalanine, the CDR3 has 14 amino acids. Just the 42-base CDR3 DNA is kept, in frame starting at base 1.